Shown below are 8 T cell receptor beta chains from a single sample sequenced in a study of Ad26.COV2.S vaccination and SARS-CoV-2 variants (TCRdb year 2021). The library was made by the immunoSEQ multiplex PCR assay. What TCRdb holds here is the immuneACCESS table cut down to in-frame rearrangements. Part of the clones is not present; checked against another copy, under half of the missing clones reflect an unresolved V gene, and the others are unexplained. The sample table lists around 450,000 clones, around 91% of them with a count of one. Roughly 3.9% of the sample goes to the ten largest clones. The sample's treatment or condition, from its label and the paper: around 19 received Ad26.COV2.S at low or high dose, single or two shots; several received placebo; per-sample allocation not given. For vaccine and placebo recipients, repertoires were sequenced using samples collected on day 63 after the first injection.

This specimen was peripheral blood, taken in a trial of Ad26.COV2.S vaccine versus placebo. These receptors came from a person between 18 and 65 years old who received the Ad26.COV2.S COVID-19 vaccine or a placebo.

Written as DNA, the CDR3 is TGTGCCAGCAGCCCTGACAGCTTCAATCAGCCCCAGCATTTT. The encoded protein is CASSPDSFNQPQHF. The chain couples TRBV7-3 to TRBJ1-5, with a weak D call TRBD1 (5 bases). Trimming took 5 bases from V and 3 from J, leaving 11 bases between them. Germline CDR1 reads SGHTA; CDR2 reads FQGTGA. CDR3 length: 14 residues.

The chain carries TRBV9 and TRBJ2-4; weak D call: TRBD2 (6 bases). CDR3 length: 13 amino acids. The germline gives CDR1 SGDLS, CDR2 YYNGEE. Trimming removed 4 bases at V and 7 bases at J, with 12 bases between. This CDR3 reads CASSSPGDNIQYF. The CDR3 region has the DNA TGTGCCAGCAGCTCCCCGGGGGATAACATTCAGTACTTC.

The gene calls are TRBV14 and TRBJ2-5; tentatively, D is TRBD2 (5 bases). Germline V lookup: CDR1 SGHDN, CDR2 FVKESK. The CDR3 length is 16 residues. Deletions cut 0 bases from V and 1 base from J, with 12 bases between. The CDR3: CASSQETGKPQETQYF. The CDR3 DNA reads TGTGCCAGCAGCCAAGAAACGGGGAAGCCCCAAGAGACCCAGTACTTC.

The chain joins TRBV9 to TRBJ2-3; D could derive from TRBD1 or TRBD2 (6 bases each). From germline, CDR1 is SGDLS and CDR2 YYNGEE. The CDR3 loop spans 16 amino acids. Deletions cut 4 bases from V and 7 bases from J, with 22 bases between. The CDR3 region is CASSPRQGRTGNTQYF. CDR3 DNA sequence: TGTGCCAGCAGCCCCAGGCAGGGGAGGACGGGGAATACGCAGTATTTT.

V usage is TRBV18 and J usage is TRBJ2-2; D not resolved. V was trimmed by 2 bases and J by 4 bases, leaving 11 bases between them. Germline CDR1 reads KGHSH; CDR2 reads LQKENI. This CDR3 has 15 amino acids. CDR3 in amino acids: CASSPNQESTGELFF. The DNA of the CDR3 is TGTGCCAGCTCACCAAACCAGGAGAGCACCGGGGAGCTGTTTTTT.

V and J are TRBV29-1 and TRBJ1-2; TRBD1 is a possible D gene (5 bases). CDR3 length: 11 amino acids. Trimming removed 7 bases from V and 6 bases from J, with 12 bases in between. Germline loops: CDR1 SQVTM, CDR2 ANQGSEA. The CDR3 DNA reads TGCAGCGGGGGGGTGCGGGATGGCTACACCTTC. This sequence encodes CSGGVRDGYTF.

The V and J genes are TRBV5-1 and TRBJ2-6, with D maybe TRBD1 (6 bases). Germline V gene sequence: CDR1 SGHRS, CDR2 YFSETQ. The CDR3 loop spans 15 amino acids. V gave up 0 bases and J gave up 2 bases, with 6 bases separating them. This chain's CDR3 is CASSLAGAGANVLTF. In nucleotides, the CDR3 is TGCGCCAGCAGCTTGGCAGGGGCTGGGGCCAACGTCCTGACTTTC.

The chain is built from TRBV18 and TRBJ2-7; no firm D call. The CDR3 is 15 amino acids. V was shortened by 1 base and J by 4 bases, with 14 bases between the two germline ends. The germline CDR1 and CDR2 sequences are KGHSH and LQKENI. CDR3 coding DNA: TGTGCCAGCTCACCACTCCAACGGAAAGCATACGAGCAGTACTTC. Its protein is CASSPLQRKAYEQYF.